This T cell receptor (beta chain) was documented in a study of cytomegalovirus exposure and HLA in healthy donors. Study-level background: The Caucasian-associated ancestry cluster contained 65% to 85% of the roughly 400 genotyped donors.

Germline V gives CDR1 SNHLY, CDR2 FYNNEI. This CDR3 is 14 amino acids long. V dropped 8 bases and J dropped 4; count of bases not matched to a gene: 8. Points from the study as a whole: In an earlier analysis, most TCR beta V segments were productive about 87% or about 30% of the time. In vitro data verified a few CMV-associated chains as specific for CMV antigens.

A multiplex PCR was run with 60 Vbeta primers and 13 Jbeta primers. TCRdb's table, derived via immunoSEQ multiplex PCR, lists solely in-frame clones and lacks some. This sample yields roughly 200,000 clones, of which 70% to 80% are seen a single time; 1.5% to 2% belongs to the top ten. Comments on this clone: The antigen remains unidentified.

The rearrangement uses TRBV2 and TRBJ2-1; 7 bases fit TRBD2. Material for sequencing was PBMCs. This clonotype was obtained from a young man in good health and CMV-seronegative. The CDR3 nucleotides are TGTGCCAGCTACCGGGCTAGCGGATACAATGAGCAGTTCTTC. Translated: CASYRASGYNEQFF.